This TCR beta chain was profiled in a study of early T cells in non-severe SARS-CoV-2 infection. Study results and limitations: Missing private and CD4 specificities, VDJdb matching favored anti-spike CD8 responses.

Note on this clonotype: Its target is not known.

In TCRdb, the 5' RACE reads were re-called with MiXCR into one record per CDR3 protein. In the table there are 45,000 to 50,000 distinct CDR3 sequences, about 6.3% of which are singletons. The germline V and J ends were trimmed by 4 bases and 8 bases, with 15 bases remaining between them. This CDR3 spans 14 amino acids. Germline CDR1 reads SGHVS; CDR2 reads FNYEAQ. The sequence derives from an adult who was a healthcare worker with PCR-confirmed SARS-CoV-2 infection or an uninfected control (not recorded which). Sequenced material: whole blood, taken at baseline. The genes are TRBV7-6 and TRBJ2-1; D gene ambiguous. The CDR3 region has the DNA TGTGCCAGCAGCTCCCGAAAGGGCCCTGATGAGCAGTTCTTC. It specifies CASSSRKGPDEQFF. The whole variable domain, remainder taken from reference TRBV7-6 and TRBJ2-1, is GAGVSQSPRYKVTKRGQDVALRCDPISGHVSLYWYRQALGQGPEFLTYFNYEAQQDKSGLPNDRFSAERPEGSISTLTIQRTEQRDSAMYRCASSSRKGPDEQFFGPGTRLTVL.